This T cell receptor beta chain came from a study of blood T cells in healthy people across ages. V lost 0 bases and J 3 bases, leaving 8 bases between the germline ends. Germline-derived CDR1 and CDR2 are ENHRY and SYGVKD. This CDR3 spans 14 amino acids. With a J-beta primer mix and a sample-barcoded 5' primer, a second PCR ran about 7 to 12 cycles. TCRdb re-called the 5' RACE reads with MiXCR, one entry per CDR3 protein. The sample yields over 600,000 distinct CDR3 sequences, around a fifth seen once. The TCR comes from a man aged 70 or older in good health. V is TRBV10-3 and J is TRBJ2-5; D ambiguous. Sequencing input: blood. CDR3 in amino acids: CAISESGIEETQYF. In DNA form, the CDR3 reads TGTGCCATCAGTGAGTCGGGTATAGAAGAGACCCAGTACTTC.